This T cell receptor beta chain was documented in a study of blood T cell repertoires in COVID-19. Across the whole study: Collection of acute and convalescent COVID-19 samples took place in the United States, Italy and Spain. Sources were T cells, B-cell-depleted T cells, or PBMCs; the material itself was cDNA or gDNA.

The CDR3 consists of 14 residues. The V end was cut by 5 bases, the J end by 0 bases, with 11 bases between. Germline-derived CDR1 and CDR2 are SGHTA and FQGNSA. Original methodology: It was from reference gene primer amplification that nucleated cell counts were estimated. Generated by immunoSEQ multiplex PCR, the TCRdb table keeps only in-frame clones and is missing some. That table furnishes V, J and clone size, whereas the DNA furnished D and trimming. The profile shows more than 200,000 clones, roughly 80% of them singletons. This clone was counted between two and nine times. This chain links TRBV7-2 with TRBJ2-7, with a weak D call TRBD1 (5 bases). This TCR was recovered from a woman aged 80 or older with active or convalescent COVID-19. Sequencing was done on a sample of peripheral blood. The CDR3 DNA follows: TGTGCCAGCAGCCCTCGACAGCACTCCTACGAGCAGTACTTC. It codes for CASSPRQHSYEQYF. Based on the CDR3 plus reference TRBV7-2 and TRBJ2-7, the full variable domain is GAGVSQSPSNKVTEKGKDVELRCDPISGHTALYWYRQSLGQGLEFLIYFQGNSAPDKSGLPSDRFSAERTGGSVSTLTIQRTQQEDSAVYLCASSPRQHSYEQYFGPGTRLTVT.